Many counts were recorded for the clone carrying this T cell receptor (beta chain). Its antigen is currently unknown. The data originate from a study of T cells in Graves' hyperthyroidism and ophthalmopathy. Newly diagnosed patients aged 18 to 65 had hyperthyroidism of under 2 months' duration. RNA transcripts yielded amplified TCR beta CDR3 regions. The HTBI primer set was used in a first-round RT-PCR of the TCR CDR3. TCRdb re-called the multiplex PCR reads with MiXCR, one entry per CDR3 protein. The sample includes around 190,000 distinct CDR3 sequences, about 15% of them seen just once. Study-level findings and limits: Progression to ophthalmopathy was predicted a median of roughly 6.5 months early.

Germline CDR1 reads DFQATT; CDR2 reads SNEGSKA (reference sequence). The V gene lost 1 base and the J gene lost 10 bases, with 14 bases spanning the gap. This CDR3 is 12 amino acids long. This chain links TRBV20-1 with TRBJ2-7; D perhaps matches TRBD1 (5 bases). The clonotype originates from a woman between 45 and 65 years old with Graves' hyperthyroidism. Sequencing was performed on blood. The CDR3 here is CSARGFRALQYF. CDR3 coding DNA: TGCAGTGCTAGAGGATTCAGGGCCCTACAGTACTTC.